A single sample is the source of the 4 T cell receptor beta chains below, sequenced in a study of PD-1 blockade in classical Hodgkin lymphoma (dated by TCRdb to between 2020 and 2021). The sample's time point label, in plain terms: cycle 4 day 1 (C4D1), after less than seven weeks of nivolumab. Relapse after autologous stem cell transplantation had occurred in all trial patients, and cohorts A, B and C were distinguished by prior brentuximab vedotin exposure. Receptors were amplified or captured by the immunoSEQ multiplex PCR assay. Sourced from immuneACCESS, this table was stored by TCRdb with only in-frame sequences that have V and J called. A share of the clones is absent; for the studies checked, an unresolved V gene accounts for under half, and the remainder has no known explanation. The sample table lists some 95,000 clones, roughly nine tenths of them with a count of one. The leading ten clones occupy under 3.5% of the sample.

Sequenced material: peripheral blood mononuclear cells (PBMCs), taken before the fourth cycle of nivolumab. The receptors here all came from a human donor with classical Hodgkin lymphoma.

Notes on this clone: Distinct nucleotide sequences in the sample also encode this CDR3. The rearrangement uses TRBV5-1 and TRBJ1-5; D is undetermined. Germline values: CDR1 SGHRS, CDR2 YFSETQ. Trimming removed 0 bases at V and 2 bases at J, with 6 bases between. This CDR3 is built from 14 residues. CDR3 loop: CASSLGGGNQPQHF. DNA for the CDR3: TGCGCCAGCAGCTTGGGTGGGGGCAATCAGCCCCAGCATTTT. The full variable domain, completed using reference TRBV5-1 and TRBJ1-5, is KAGVTQTPRYLIKTRGQQVTLSCSPISGHRSVSWYQQTPGQGLQFLFEYFSETQRNKGNFPGRFSGRQFSNSRSEMNVSTLELGDSALYLCASSLGGGNQPQHFGDGTRLSIL.

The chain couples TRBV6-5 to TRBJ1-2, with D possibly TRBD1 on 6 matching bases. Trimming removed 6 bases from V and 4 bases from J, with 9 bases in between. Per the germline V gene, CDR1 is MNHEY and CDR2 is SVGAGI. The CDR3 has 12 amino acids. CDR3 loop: CASRGGGYGYTF. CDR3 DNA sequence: TGTGCCAGCAGGGGAGGGGGCTATGGCTACACCTTC.

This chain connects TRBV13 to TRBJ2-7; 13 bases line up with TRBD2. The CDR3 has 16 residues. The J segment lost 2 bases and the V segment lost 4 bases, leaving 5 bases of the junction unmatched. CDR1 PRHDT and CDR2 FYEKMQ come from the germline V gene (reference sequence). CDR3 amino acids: CASSSRGLAGTYEQYF. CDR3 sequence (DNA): TGTGCCAGCAGCTCCAGGGGACTAGCGGGAACCTACGAGCAGTACTTC.

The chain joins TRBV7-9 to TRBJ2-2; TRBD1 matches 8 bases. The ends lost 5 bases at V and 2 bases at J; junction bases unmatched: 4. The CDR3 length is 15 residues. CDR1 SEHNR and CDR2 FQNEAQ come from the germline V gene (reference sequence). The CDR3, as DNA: TGTGCCAGCAGCCGACAGGGGAGCAACACCGGGGAGCTGTTTTTT. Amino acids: CASSRQGSNTGELFF.